A single T cell receptor (beta chain) is shown here with its context. The Seattle patients joined while their infection was active and were tracked longitudinally afterward. This CDR3 has 16 amino acids. Germline trimming cut 3 bases from V and 8 bases from J; bases unmatched to any gene: 12. Germline CDR1 MGHRA, CDR2 YSYEKL. Original processing notes: Estimates of nucleated cell counts were drawn from the amplification of reference gene primers. Some clones are missing from TCRdb's copy, which holds only in-frame ones; the method was immunoSEQ multiplex PCR. V and J calls and clone size come straight from that table; D and trimming were deduced from the DNA. The data show about 180,000 clones, 83% seen once. These data belong to a study of blood T cell repertoires in COVID-19. Across the whole study: The origin of the acute and convalescent COVID-19 samples was the United States, Italy and Spain. The cDNA or gDNA used as material had been derived from T cells, B-cell-depleted T cells, or PBMCs.

This clonotype was sampled from a woman aged 70-85 years with COVID-19, enrolled during active disease. The sample was peripheral blood. The J gene is TRBJ1-4, the V gene TRBV4-1, with 7 positions matching TRBD1. The CDR3 sequence is CASSQAQGGVGEKLFF. DNA of the CDR3: TGCGCCAGCAGCCAGGCGCAGGGGGGAGTAGGAGAAAAACTGTTTTTT.